This is a list of T cell receptor beta chains from one sample in a study of blood T cell repertoires in COVID-19. Libraries were prepared by immunoSEQ multiplex PCR; TCRdb keeps only in-frame clonotypes and omits some of them. The profile shows about 64,000 clones, roughly 75% of them singletons. Input material: peripheral blood. All receptors come from a man in his 60s with COVID-19, enrolled during active disease. The CDR3 runs from the conserved cysteine through the conserved F or W. The D gene is left open where the match is weak. Rows may omit the clone size; those that give it use once, few, many or a size class.

v_gene	j_gene	d_gene	len	abundance	CDR3aa	CDR3nt
TRBV7-3	TRBJ2-2	-	16	-	CASSSRPGMTRGELFF	TGTGCCAGCAGCTCACGACCGGGAATGACGCGAGGGGAGCTGTTTTTT
TRBV5-4	TRBJ1-1	TRBD1	16	-	CASSLRTGALNTEAFF	TGTGCCAGCAGCCTGAGGACAGGGGCTTTGAACACTGAAGCTTTCTTT
TRBV27	TRBJ2-1	TRBD2	13	-	CASSRSGKVEQFF	TGTGCCAGCAGTAGAAGCGGGAAGGTTGAGCAGTTCTTC
TRBV6-1	TRBJ2-5	TRBD2	16	-	CASSEALSGGGETQYF	TGTGCCAGCAGTGAAGCTTTGAGCGGGGGCGGGGAGACCCAGTACTTC
TRBV7-9	TRBJ2-5	TRBD2	14	-	CASSPTSGVETQYF	TGTGCCAGCAGCCCTACTAGCGGGGTAGAGACCCAGTACTTC
TRBV6-2/TRBV6-3	TRBJ2-7	-	13	-	CASSRQTANEQYF	TGTGCCAGCAGTAGACAGACTGCCAACGAGCAGTACTTC
TRBV2	TRBJ2-3	TRBD2	15	-	CASTLSGGGTDTQYF	TGTGCCAGCACTCTATCGGGCGGGGGGACAGATACGCAGTATTTT
TRBV28	TRBJ1-5	TRBD1	14	-	CASSFTGGGQPQHF	TGTGCCAGCAGTTTTACAGGGGGCGGTCAGCCCCAGCATTTT
TRBV30	TRBJ1-2	TRBD1	14	few	CAWSIPGTGYGYTF	TGTGCCTGGAGTATACCCGGGACAGGGTATGGCTACACCTTC
TRBV4-1	TRBJ1-1	-	18	-	CASSQDSIVVQGNTEAFF	TGCGCCAGCAGCCAAGATTCAATAGTTGTGCAGGGGAACACTGAAGCTTTCTTT
TRBV27	TRBJ2-7	-	14	few	CASSFKGEFYEQYF	TGTGCCAGCAGTTTCAAAGGAGAGTTCTACGAGCAGTACTTC
TRBV3-1/TRBV3-2	TRBJ2-7	-	14	-	CASSQFLGTYEQYF	TGTGCCAGCAGCCAGTTTCTAGGAACCTACGAGCAGTACTTC
TRBV2	TRBJ2-1	TRBD2	13	-	CASTSGGDNEQFF	TGTGCCAGCACCAGCGGGGGGGACAATGAGCAGTTCTTC
TRBV2	TRBJ1-2	-	12	-	CASSETEAGYTF	TGTGCCAGCAGTGAAACAGAAGCTGGCTACACCTTC
TRBV11-2	TRBJ2-7	TRBD2	18	-	CASSLVRSGGLTSYEQYF	TGTGCCAGCAGCTTAGTGCGTAGCGGGGGACTTACCTCCTACGAGCAGTACTTC
TRBV28	TRBJ2-2	-	13	-	CASSWGVPGELFF	TGTGCCAGCAGTTGGGGGGTTCCCGGGGAGCTGTTTTTT
TRBV19	TRBJ1-2	TRBD1	13	-	CASSRTGADGYTF	TGTGCCAGTAGTCGGACAGGGGCTGACGGCTACACCTTC
TRBV21-1	TRBJ2-3	-	17	-	CASRASTGPGGTDTQYF	TGTGCCAGCAGGGCATCGACAGGGCCCGGGGGCACAGATACGCAGTATTTT
TRBV12-5	TRBJ2-6	TRBD1	15	-	CASGPGQSGANVLTF	TGTGCTAGTGGCCCGGGACAGAGTGGGGCCAACGTCCTGACTTTC
TRBV29-1	TRBJ1-2	TRBD1	11	-	CSARGQDGYTF	TGCAGCGCCAGGGGGCAGGATGGCTACACCTTC
TRBV10-1	TRBJ2-3	-	13	-	CASSHQAGDTQYF	TGCGCCAGCAGCCACCAGGCAGGAGATACGCAGTATTTT
TRBV6-5	TRBJ1-1	-	11	few	CASSRGAEAFF	TGTGCCAGCAGCCGGGGGGCTGAAGCTTTCTTT
TRBV5-4	TRBJ2-7	TRBD2	14	few	CASSLDGGVYEQYF	TGTGCCAGCAGCTTGGACGGGGGGGTCTACGAGCAGTACTTC
TRBV5-4	TRBJ2-7	-	15	-	CASSTTGPPTYEQYF	TGTGCCAGCAGCACTACAGGGCCGCCTACCTACGAGCAGTACTTC
TRBV6-1	TRBJ1-3	-	15	once	CASSETWGLGNTIYF	TGTGCCAGCAGTGAGACCTGGGGGCTTGGAAACACCATATATTTT
TRBV6-1	TRBJ2-2	-	12	-	CASSPMTGELFF	TGTGCCAGCAGTCCCATGACCGGGGAGCTGTTTTTT
TRBV29-1	TRBJ1-2	TRBD1	14	-	CSVEDTDRYYGYTF	TGCAGCGTTGAAGACACGGACAGGTATTATGGCTACACCTTC
TRBV27	TRBJ2-3	-	16	-	CASSLGGGVVEDTQYF	TGTGCCAGCAGTTTGGGGGGTGGGGTAGTTGAAGATACGCAGTATTTT
TRBV7-9	TRBJ2-3	-	15	-	CASSFGARGSDTQYF	TGTGCCAGCAGCTTTGGCGCCAGGGGATCAGATACGCAGTATTTT
TRBV5-1	TRBJ2-7	-	14	-	CASSLGQEGLEQYF	TGCGCCAGCAGCTTGGGACAGGAAGGGCTCGAGCAGTACTTC
TRBV28	TRBJ2-7	-	16	-	CASSFECVTGKYEQYF	TGTGCCAGCAGTTTTGAGTGTGTGACAGGTAAGTACGAGCAGTACTTC
TRBV5-6	TRBJ2-1	TRBD2	12	-	CASSLGIAGQFF	TGTGCCAGCAGCTTGGGGATAGCGGGGCAGTTCTTC